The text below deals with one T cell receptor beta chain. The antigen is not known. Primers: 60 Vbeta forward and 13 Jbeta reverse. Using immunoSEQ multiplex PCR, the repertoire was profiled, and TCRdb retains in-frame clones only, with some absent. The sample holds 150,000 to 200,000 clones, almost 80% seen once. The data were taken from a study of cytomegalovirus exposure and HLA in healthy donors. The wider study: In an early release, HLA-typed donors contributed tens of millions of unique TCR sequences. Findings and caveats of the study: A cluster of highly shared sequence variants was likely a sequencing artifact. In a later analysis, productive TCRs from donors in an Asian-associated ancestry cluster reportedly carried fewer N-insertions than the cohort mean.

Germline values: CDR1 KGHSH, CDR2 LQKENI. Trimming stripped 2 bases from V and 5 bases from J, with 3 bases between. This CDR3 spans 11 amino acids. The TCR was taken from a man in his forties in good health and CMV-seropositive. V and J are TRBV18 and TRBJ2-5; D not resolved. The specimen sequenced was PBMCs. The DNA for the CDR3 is TGTGCCAGCTCACCAGCGGAGACCCAGTACTTC. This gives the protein CASSPAETQYF.